This T cell receptor (beta chain) was identified during a study of blood T cell repertoires in COVID-19. At the level of the study: COVID-19 samples collected from the United States, Italy and Spain covered acute and convalescent phases.

Authors' analysis steps: Reference gene primer amplification gave nucleated cell count estimates. TCRdb's table, derived via immunoSEQ multiplex PCR, lists solely in-frame clones and lacks some. V and J calls and clone size come straight from that table; D and trimming were deduced from the DNA. Seen here are hundreds of thousands of clones, 65% to 90% observed once, and the top ten hold approximately 5.1%. This clone appeared a single time. This clonotype originated in a man in his fifties or sixties with active or convalescent COVID-19. The source material was peripheral blood.

The CDR3 here is CASRLTGKPADTQYF. Here the CDR3 DNA reads TGTGCCAGCAGGCTCACAGGGAAACCGGCAGATACGCAGTATTTT. The rearrangement joins TRBV2 to TRBJ2-3; a possible D gene is TRBD1 (6 bases). Trimming removed 6 bases from V and 4 bases from J, with 17 bases in between. The CDR3 is 15 amino acids. CDR1 and CDR2 from the germline V gene are SNHLY and FYNNEI.